These T cell receptor beta chains were read from a single sample in a study of T cell repertoires in cytomegalovirus infection. TCRdb independently ran MiXCR on the reads; one entry per CDR3 protein. The profile shows approximately 71,000 distinct CDR3 sequences, more than 20% of them singletons. Antigens of these TCRs are unknown. The source was CD8+ T cells from cultured PBMCs, collected from culture after CMV antigen stimulation. These receptors all come from a human donor in good health (CMV status not recorded). Some clones in this sample may be carry-over from other donors' samples. Both conserved end residues are part of each CDR3. D genes are given only for firm matches. Some rows mark clone size as missing; the rest say once, few, many or name a class of expanded clone.

CASSLQGGGPNTQYF TGTGCCAGCAGCCTCCAAGGGGGGGGCCCAAATACGCAGTATTTT . TRBJ2-3 TRBV7-2 .
CASSLGQAASEAFF TGTGCCAGCAGCCTCGGACAGGCGGCCAGTGAAGCTTTCTTT TRBD1 TRBJ1-1 TRBV6-6 .
CASSPSRYLEQYF TGTGCCAGCAGCCCCTCGAGATATCTGGAGCAGTACTTC . TRBJ2-7 TRBV12-3/TRBV12-4 .
CAISQGGDGYTF TGTGCCATCAGCCAGGGAGGGGACGGCTACACCTTC . TRBJ1-2 TRBV10-3 few
CASSLAGGDSTDTQYF TGCGCCAGCAGCCTAGCGGGGGGCGATAGCACAGATACGCAGTATTTT TRBD2 TRBJ2-3 TRBV4-3 few
CASSLDVGGTYYNEQFF TGTGCCAGCAGCTTAGATGTTGGGGGGACATATTACAATGAGCAGTTCTTC . TRBJ2-1 TRBV7-2 .
CASSLLKGYEQFF TGTGCCAGCTCACTACTCAAGGGCTATGAGCAGTTCTTC . TRBJ2-1 TRBV18 few
CASRGWSGDREYYEQYF TGTGCCAGCAGAGGGTGGAGTGGGGACAGGGAGTACTACGAGCAGTACTTC TRBD1 TRBJ2-7 TRBV7-8 .
CASSVNRVSNYGYTF TGTGCCAGCAGCGTAAACAGGGTTTCTAACTATGGCTACACCTTC . TRBJ1-2 TRBV7-2 .
CASSLRTRTDTQYF TGTGCCAGCAGTTTGCGTACTCGCACAGATACGCAGTATTTT . TRBJ2-3 TRBV12-3/TRBV12-4 .
CASSQYQGLAEAFF TGCGCCAGCAGCCAGTATCAGGGGTTGGCTGAAGCTTTCTTT . TRBJ1-1 TRBV4-1 many
CASSDEGLNTEAFF TGTGCCAGCAGTGACGAGGGCTTGAACACTGAAGCTTTCTTT . TRBJ1-1 TRBV6-2/TRBV6-3 few
CASSLLLEGSYEQYF TGCGCCAGCAGCCTCCTCTTGGAGGGGTCCTACGAGCAGTACTTC . TRBJ2-7 TRBV4-3 .
CASSLWGTPSSGNTIYF TGTGCCAGCAGCTTATGGGGGACACCAAGCTCTGGAAACACCATATATTTT . TRBJ1-3 TRBV7-2 .
CASSANRDQGSDTEAFF TGTGCCAGCAGCGCGAACAGGGACCAGGGGAGCGACACTGAAGCTTTCTTT . TRBJ1-1 TRBV9 .